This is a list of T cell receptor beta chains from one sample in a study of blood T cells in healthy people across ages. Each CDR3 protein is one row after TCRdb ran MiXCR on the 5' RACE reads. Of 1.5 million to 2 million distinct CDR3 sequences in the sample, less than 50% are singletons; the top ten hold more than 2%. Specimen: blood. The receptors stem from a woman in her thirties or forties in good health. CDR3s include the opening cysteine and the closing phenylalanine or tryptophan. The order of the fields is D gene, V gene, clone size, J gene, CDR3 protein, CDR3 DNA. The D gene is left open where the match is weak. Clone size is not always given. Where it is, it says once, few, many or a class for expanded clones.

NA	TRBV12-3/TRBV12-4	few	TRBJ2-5	CASSPGQGTGTQYF	TGTGCCAGCAGTCCAGGGCAGGGAACTGGGACCCAGTACTTC
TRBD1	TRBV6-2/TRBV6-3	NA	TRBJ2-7	CASSYDSGTGGHEQYF	TGTGCCAGCAGTTACGATTCCGGGACAGGGGGCCACGAGCAGTACTTC
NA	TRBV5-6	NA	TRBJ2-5	CASSLYSGGEETQYF	TGTGCCAGCAGCCTATACTCCGGGGGAGAAGAGACCCAGTACTTC
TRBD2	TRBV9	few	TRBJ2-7	CASSGSGGRYEQYF	TGTGCCAGCAGCGGTAGCGGGGGTAGGTACGAGCAGTACTTC
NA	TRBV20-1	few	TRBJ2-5	CSAGGRTRVETQYF	TGCAGTGCTGGAGGGCGGACACGGGTGGAGACCCAGTACTTC
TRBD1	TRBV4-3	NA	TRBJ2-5	CASSQSGRGSQETQYF	TGCGCCAGCAGCCAATCCGGCAGGGGGTCCCAAGAGACCCAGTACTTC
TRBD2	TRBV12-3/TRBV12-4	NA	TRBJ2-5	CASSSLAGGLGETQYF	TGTGCCAGCAGCTCACTAGCGGGGGGCCTCGGGGAGACCCAGTACTTC
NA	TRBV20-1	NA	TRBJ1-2	CSASKQTGANYGYTF	TGCAGTGCTAGCAAGCAGACAGGAGCTAACTATGGCTACACCTTC
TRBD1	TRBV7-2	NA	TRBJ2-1	CASSSVGTGWYNEQFF	TGTGCCAGCAGCTCAGTCGGGACAGGCTGGTACAATGAGCAGTTCTTC
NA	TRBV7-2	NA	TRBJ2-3	CASSPAGEPGTQYF	TGTGCCAGCAGTCCCGCAGGGGAGCCAGGTACGCAGTATTTT
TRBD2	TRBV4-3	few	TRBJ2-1	CASSQETSGGYEQFF	TGCGCCAGCAGCCAAGAGACTAGCGGGGGGTATGAGCAGTTCTTC
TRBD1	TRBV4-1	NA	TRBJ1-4	CASSQGPGQGNEKLFF	TGCGCCAGCAGCCAAGGACCAGGACAGGGGAATGAAAAACTGTTTTTT
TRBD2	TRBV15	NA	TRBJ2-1	CATSRDPSGGEYNEQFF	TGTGCCACCAGCAGAGATCCTAGCGGGGGGGAATACAATGAGCAGTTCTTC
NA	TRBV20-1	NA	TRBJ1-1	CSARDPAANTEAFF	TGCAGTGCTAGAGATCCGGCTGCGAACACTGAAGCTTTCTTT
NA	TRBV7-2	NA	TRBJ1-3	CASSLAAGGNTIYF	TGTGCCAGCAGCTTAGCCGCGGGTGGAAACACCATATATTTT
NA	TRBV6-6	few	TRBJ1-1	CASSYGTGRAFF	TGTGCCAGCAGTTACGGTACAGGTCGAGCTTTCTTT
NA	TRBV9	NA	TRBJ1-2	CASSALHQTNYGYTF	TGTGCCAGCAGCGCCCTACATCAAACTAACTATGGCTACACCTTC
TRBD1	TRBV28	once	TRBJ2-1	CASSPPGQGYEGQFF	TGTGCCAGCAGTCCCCCGGGACAGGGATATGAAGGGCAGTTCTTC
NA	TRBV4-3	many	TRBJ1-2	CASSQAWQGVGGYTF	TGCGCCAGCAGCCAAGCCTGGCAGGGTGTTGGTGGCTACACCTTC
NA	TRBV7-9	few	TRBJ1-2	CASSYIGTPANYGYTF	TGTGCCAGCAGCTATATCGGGACACCTGCTAACTATGGCTACACCTTC
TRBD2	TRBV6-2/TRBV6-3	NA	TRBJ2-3	CASSADLVLAGFTDTQYF	TGTGCCAGCAGTGCTGACCTCGTGCTAGCGGGATTCACAGATACGCAGTATTTT
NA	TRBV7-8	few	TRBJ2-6	CASSLTSNFGANVLTF	TGTGCCAGCAGCTTAACTTCCAATTTTGGGGCCAACGTCCTGACTTTC
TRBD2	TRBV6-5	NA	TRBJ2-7	CASTPSGGPPYEQYF	TGTGCCAGCACCCCTAGCGGGGGTCCGCCCTACGAGCAGTACTTC
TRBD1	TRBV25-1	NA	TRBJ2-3	CASTRTGSDTQYF	TGTGCCAGCACGCGGACAGGTTCAGATACGCAGTATTTT
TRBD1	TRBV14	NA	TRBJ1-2	CASSQSFRNRGNYGYTF	TGTGCCAGCAGCCAGAGCTTCCGGAACAGGGGCAACTATGGCTACACCTTC
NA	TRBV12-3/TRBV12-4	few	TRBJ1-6	CASSSGSGNSPLHF	TGTGCCAGCAGTTCAGGGTCGGGTAATTCACCCCTCCACTTT
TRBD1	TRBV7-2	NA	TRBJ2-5	CASTSHPGQKRLETQYF	TGTGCCAGCACCAGCCATCCGGGACAGAAAAGGTTGGAGACCCAGTACTTC
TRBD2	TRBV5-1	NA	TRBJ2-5	CAGRPSGEKEETQYF	TGCGCCGGCAGGCCTAGCGGGGAGAAAGAAGAGACCCAGTACTTC
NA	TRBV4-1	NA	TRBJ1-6	CASSQVSGPNSPLHF	TGCGCCAGCAGCCAAGTCTCAGGGCCTAATTCACCCCTCCACTTT
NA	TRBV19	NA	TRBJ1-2	CASSSAPDSNYGYTF	TGTGCCAGTAGTAGCGCCCCGGACAGTAACTATGGCTACACCTTC
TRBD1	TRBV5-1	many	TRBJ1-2	CASSDTGGRDYGYTF	TGCGCCAGCAGCGATACAGGGGGCAGGGACTATGGCTACACCTTC
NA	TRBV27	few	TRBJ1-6	CASSLRTDNSPLHF	TGTGCCAGCAGTTTAAGGACAGATAATTCACCCCTCCACTTT
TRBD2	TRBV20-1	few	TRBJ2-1	CSARTSGTNEQFF	TGCAGTGCTCGGACTAGCGGGACTAATGAGCAGTTCTTC
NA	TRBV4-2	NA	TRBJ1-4	CASSPRAEKLFF	TGTGCCAGCAGCCCACGAGCTGAAAAACTGTTTTTT
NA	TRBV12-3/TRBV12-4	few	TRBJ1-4	CASSLEGQYNEKLFF	TGTGCCAGCAGTTTAGAGGGGCAGTATAATGAAAAACTGTTTTTT
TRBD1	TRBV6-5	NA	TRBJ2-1	CASREQGGAYNEQFF	TGTGCCAGCAGAGAACAGGGGGGAGCCTACAATGAGCAGTTCTTC
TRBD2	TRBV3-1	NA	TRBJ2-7	CASSQGPRLASGNEQYF	TGTGCCAGCAGCCAAGGGCCTCGGTTAGCTAGCGGCAATGAGCAGTACTTC
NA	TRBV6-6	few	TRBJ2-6	CASTYFRVTSGANVLTF	TGTGCCAGCACTTATTTCCGGGTTACCTCTGGGGCCAACGTCCTGACTTTC
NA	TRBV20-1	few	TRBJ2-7	CSARIGRGDEQYF	TGCAGTGCTAGGATCGGACGGGGTGACGAGCAGTACTTC
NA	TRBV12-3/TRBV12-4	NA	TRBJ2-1	CASSLRQGPYNEQFF	TGTGCCAGCAGTTTGCGGCAGGGGCCCTACAATGAGCAGTTCTTC
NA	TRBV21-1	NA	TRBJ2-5	CASSKTTGRETQYF	TGTGCCAGCAGCAAAACGACTGGGAGGGAGACCCAGTACTTC
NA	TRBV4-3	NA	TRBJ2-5	CASSQDFAASYNEQYF	TGCGCCAGCAGCCAAGATTTTGCGGCCTCCTACAATGAGCAGTACTTC
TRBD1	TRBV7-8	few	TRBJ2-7	CASSLRPGQNTLEQYF	TGTGCCAGCAGCTTGAGACCGGGACAGAACACCTTGGAGCAGTACTTC
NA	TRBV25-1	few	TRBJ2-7	CASSAHRGYSYEQYF	TGTGCCAGCAGTGCCCATCGAGGGTACTCCTACGAGCAGTACTTC
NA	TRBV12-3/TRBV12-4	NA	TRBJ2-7	CASSADPALTYEQYF	TGTGCCAGCAGCGCGGACCCCGCCCTAACCTACGAGCAGTACTTC
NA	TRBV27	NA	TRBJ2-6	CASRQTESSGANVLTF	TGTGCCAGCAGACAGACGGAATCCTCTGGGGCCAACGTCCTGACTTTC
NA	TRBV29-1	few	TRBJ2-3	CSAGTSPWNTQYF	TGCAGCGCCGGGACCTCCCCTTGGAATACGCAGTATTTT